The 6 T cell receptor beta chains below were found in one sample sequenced in a study of identical twins. Each CDR3 protein gets one entry after TCRdb re-called the 5' RACE reads with MiXCR. This table has about 690,000 distinct CDR3 sequences, around 6% appearing once. Material for sequencing was naive T cells sorted from blood. The receptor source for this set is a young man in good health.

A few counts support this clonotype. The chain recombines TRBV7-3 with TRBJ2-5, with a tentative D call TRBD1 (6 bases). Germline CDR1 reads SGHTA; CDR2 reads FQGTGA. Trimming cost V 8 bases and J 2 bases, with 12 bases left between them. The CDR3 covers 13 residues. DNA of the CDR3: TGTGCCAGCGGCGACGACAGGCAAGAGACCCAGTACTTC. Amino acids: CASGDDRQETQYF.

This clonotype was found many times. The V and J genes are TRBV12-3 or TRBV12-4 and TRBJ2-3; perhaps TRBD2 as D (5 bases). V was shortened by 7 bases and J by 3 bases, with 8 bases between the two germline ends. This CDR3 is 12 amino acids long. CDR3 bases: TGTGCCAGCACTGAGGGAACAGATACGCAGTATTTT. Translation gives CASTEGTDTQYF.

This clonotype was counted at least ten times. This sequence joins TRBV7-9 and TRBJ1-1; 8 bases fit TRBD1. Germline V gene data show CDR1 as SEHNR and CDR2 as FQNEAQ (reference sequence). J gave up 8 bases and V 5 bases, and 7 bases lay outside the gene matches. The CDR3 has 13 amino acids. CDR3 sequence: CASSIWTGREAFF. The CDR3 coding sequence is TGTGCCAGCAGCATCTGGACAGGGAGAGAAGCTTTCTTT.

This clonotype was recorded many times. The chain recombines TRBV5-6 with TRBJ2-3; no firm D call. Germline V gives CDR1 SGHDT, CDR2 YYEEEE. Trimming took off 4 bases at V and 6 bases at J, with 9 bases between the two ends. The CDR3 is 12 amino acids. This CDR3 reads CASSPGRDTQYF. The DNA for the CDR3 is TGTGCCAGCAGCCCCGGCAGGGATACGCAGTATTTT.

This sequence joins TRBV5-1 and TRBJ1-5; TRBD1 is a possible D gene (5 bases). CDR3 length equals 15 residues. The V gene's germline CDR1 is SGHRS and CDR2 YFSETQ. V was pared by 4 bases and J by 3 bases, with 14 bases between. This CDR3 is CASSQGTANNQPQHF. CDR3 nucleotides: TGCGCCAGCAGCCAAGGGACGGCAAACAATCAGCCCCAGCATTTT.

The chain combines TRBV5-1 with TRBJ2-3; 11 positions match TRBD2. The CDR3 spans 17 residues. CDR1 and CDR2 from the germline V gene are SGHRS and YFSETQ. Trimming removed 1 base from V and 3 bases from J; junction bases left unmatched: 7. The CDR3 sequence is CASSLPLAGGGTDTQYF. CDR3 in DNA: TGCGCCAGCAGCTTGCCGCTAGCGGGAGGAGGGACAGATACGCAGTATTTT. The full variable domain, rest sourced from reference TRBV5-1 and TRBJ2-3, is KAGVTQTPRYLIKTRGQQVTLSCSPISGHRSVSWYQQTPGQGLQFLFEYFSETQRNKGNFPGRFSGRQFSNSRSEMNVSTLELGDSALYLCASSLPLAGGGTDTQYFGPGTRLTVL.